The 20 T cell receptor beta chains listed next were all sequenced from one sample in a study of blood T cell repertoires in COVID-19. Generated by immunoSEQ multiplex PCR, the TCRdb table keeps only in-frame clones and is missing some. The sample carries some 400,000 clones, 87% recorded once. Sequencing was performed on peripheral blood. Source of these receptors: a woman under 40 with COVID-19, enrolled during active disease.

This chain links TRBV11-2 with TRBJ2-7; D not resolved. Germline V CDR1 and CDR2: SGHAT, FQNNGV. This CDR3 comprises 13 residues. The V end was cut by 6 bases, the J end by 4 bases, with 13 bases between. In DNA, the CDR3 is TGTGCCAGCAGTCCTAGAGGCCCTTACGAGCAGTACTTC. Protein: CASSPRGPYEQYF.

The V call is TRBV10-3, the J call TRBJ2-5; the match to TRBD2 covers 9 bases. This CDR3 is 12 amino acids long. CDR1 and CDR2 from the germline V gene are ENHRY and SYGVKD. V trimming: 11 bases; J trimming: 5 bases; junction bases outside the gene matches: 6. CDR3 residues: CASAGGEETQYF. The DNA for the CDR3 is TGTGCCTCAGCGGGAGGTGAGGAGACCCAGTACTTC.

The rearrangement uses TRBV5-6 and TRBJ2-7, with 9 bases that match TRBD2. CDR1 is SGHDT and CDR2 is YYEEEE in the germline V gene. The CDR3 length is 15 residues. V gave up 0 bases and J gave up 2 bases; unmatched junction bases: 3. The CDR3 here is CASSLGGRAPYEQYF. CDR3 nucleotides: TGTGCCAGCAGCTTGGGCGGGAGGGCCCCCTACGAGCAGTACTTC.

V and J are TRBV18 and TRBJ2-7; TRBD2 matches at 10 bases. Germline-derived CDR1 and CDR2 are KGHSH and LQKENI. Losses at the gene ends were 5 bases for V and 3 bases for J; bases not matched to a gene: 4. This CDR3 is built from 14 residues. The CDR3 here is CASSTSGTFYEQYF. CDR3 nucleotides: TGTGCCAGCTCAACTAGCGGGACCTTCTACGAGCAGTACTTC.

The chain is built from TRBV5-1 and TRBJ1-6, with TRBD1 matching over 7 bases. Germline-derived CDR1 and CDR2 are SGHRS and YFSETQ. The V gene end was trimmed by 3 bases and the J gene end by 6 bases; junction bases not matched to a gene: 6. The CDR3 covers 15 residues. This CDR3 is CASSSRQGLNSPLHF. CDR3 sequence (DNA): TGCGCCAGCAGCTCGAGACAGGGCCTTAATTCACCCCTCCACTTT.

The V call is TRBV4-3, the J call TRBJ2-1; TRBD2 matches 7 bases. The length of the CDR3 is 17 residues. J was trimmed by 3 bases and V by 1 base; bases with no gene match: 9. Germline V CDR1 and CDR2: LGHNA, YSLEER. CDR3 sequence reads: CASSQGTRLADYNEQFF. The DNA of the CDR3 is TGCGCCAGCAGCCAAGGTACGCGGCTAGCGGACTACAATGAGCAGTTCTTC.

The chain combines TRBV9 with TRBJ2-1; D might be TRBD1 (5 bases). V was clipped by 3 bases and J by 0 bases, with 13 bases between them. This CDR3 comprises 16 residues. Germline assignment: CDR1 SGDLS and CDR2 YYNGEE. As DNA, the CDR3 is TGTGCCAGCAGCGCTCGACAGTTGGGCTCCTACAATGAGCAGTTCTTC. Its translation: CASSARQLGSYNEQFF.

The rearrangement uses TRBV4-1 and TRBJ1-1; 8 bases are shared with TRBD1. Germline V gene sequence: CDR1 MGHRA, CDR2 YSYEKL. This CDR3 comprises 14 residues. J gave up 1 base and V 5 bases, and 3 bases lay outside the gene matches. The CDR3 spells CASSVGQGNTEAFF. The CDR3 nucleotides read TGCGCCAGCAGCGTTGGACAGGGGAACACTGAAGCTTTCTTT.

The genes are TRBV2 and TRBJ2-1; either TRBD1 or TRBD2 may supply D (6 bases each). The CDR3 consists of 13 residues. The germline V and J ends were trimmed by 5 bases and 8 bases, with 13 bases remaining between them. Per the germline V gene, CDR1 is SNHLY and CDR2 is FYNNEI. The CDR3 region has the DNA TGTGCCAGCAGTAAAGGGGGGCTGGATGAGCAGTTCTTC. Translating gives CASSKGGLDEQFF.

DNA of the CDR3: TGTGCCAGCAGCCGCCCTGGGGGGAGGGATACGCAGTATTTT. Amino acid sequence: CASSRPGGRDTQYF. The V gene is TRBV5-8, the J gene TRBJ2-3, with D possibly being TRBD2 (6 bases). The germline V gene has CDR1 SGHTS and CDR2 YDEGEE. This CDR3 contains 14 residues. Deletions cut 4 bases from V and 6 bases from J, with 15 bases between.

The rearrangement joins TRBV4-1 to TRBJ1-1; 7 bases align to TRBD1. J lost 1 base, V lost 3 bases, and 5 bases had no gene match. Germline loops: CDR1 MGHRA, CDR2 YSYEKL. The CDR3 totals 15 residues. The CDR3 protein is CASSHQTGRNTEAFF. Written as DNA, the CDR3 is TGCGCCAGCAGCCACCAGACAGGGAGGAACACTGAAGCTTTCTTT.

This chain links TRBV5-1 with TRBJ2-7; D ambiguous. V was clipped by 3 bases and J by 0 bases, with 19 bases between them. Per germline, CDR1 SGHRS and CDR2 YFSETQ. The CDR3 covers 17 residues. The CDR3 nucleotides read TGCGCCAGCAGCTCTTCACCTGGAGCGTTAATCTCCTACGAGCAGTACTTC. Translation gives CASSSSPGALISYEQYF.

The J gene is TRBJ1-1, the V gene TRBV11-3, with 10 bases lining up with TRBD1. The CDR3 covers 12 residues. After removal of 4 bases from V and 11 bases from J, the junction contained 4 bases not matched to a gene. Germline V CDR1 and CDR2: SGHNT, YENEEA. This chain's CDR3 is CASSYGTGDAFF. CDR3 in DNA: TGTGCCAGCAGCTACGGGACAGGGGACGCTTTCTTT. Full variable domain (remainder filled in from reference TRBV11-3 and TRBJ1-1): EAGVVQSPRYKIIEKKQPVAFWCNPISGHNTLYWYLQNLGQGPELLIRYENEEAVDDSQLPKDRFSAERLKGVDSTLKIQPAELGDSAVYLCASSYGTGDAFFGQGTRLTVV.

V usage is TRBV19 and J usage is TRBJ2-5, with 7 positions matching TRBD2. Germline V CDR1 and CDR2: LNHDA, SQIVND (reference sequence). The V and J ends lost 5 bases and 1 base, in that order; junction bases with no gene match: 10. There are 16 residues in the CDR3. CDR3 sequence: CASSYYRRGSQETQYF. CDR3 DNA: TGTGCCAGTAGTTACTACCGGCGGGGGTCCCAAGAGACCCAGTACTTC.

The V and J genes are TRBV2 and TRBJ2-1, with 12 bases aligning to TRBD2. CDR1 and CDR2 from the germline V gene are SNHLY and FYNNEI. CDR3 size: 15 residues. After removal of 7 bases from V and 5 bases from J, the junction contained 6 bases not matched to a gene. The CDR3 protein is CASTLGLAGHNEQFF. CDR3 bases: TGTGCCAGCACCTTAGGACTAGCGGGACACAATGAGCAGTTCTTC.

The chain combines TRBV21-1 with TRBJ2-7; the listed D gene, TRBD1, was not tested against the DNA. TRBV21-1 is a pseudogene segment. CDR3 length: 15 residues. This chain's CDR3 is CASSKSGNRPTEQYF. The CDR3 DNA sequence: TGTGCCAGCAGCAAGTCCGGCAACAGGCCGACCGAGCAGTACTTC.

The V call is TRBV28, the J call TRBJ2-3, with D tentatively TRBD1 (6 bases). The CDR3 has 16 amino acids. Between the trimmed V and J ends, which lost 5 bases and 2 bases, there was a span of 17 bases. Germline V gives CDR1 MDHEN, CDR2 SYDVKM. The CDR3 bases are TGTGCCAGCAGTCCCCCAGACAGGTTCCCCACAGATACGCAGTATTTT. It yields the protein CASSPPDRFPTDTQYF. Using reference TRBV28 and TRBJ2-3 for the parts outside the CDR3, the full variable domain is DVKVTQSSRYLVKRTGEKVFLECVQDMDHENMFWYRQDPGLGLRLIYFSYDVKMKEKGDIPEGYSVSREKKERFSLILESASTNQTSMYLCASSPPDRFPTDTQYFGPGTRLTVL.

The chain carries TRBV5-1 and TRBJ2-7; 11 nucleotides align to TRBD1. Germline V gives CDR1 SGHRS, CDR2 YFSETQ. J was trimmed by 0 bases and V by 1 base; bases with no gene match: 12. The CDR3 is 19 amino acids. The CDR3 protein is CASSLRGTGGVGGSYEQYF. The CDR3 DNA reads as TGCGCCAGCAGCTTGCGCGGGACAGGGGGGGTTGGAGGCTCCTACGAGCAGTACTTC.

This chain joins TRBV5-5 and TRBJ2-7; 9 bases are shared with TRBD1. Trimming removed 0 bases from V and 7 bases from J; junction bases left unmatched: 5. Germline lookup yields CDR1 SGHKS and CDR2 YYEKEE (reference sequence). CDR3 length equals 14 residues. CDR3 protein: CASSLDRGPWEQYF. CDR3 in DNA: TGTGCCAGCAGCTTGGACAGGGGGCCTTGGGAGCAGTACTTC. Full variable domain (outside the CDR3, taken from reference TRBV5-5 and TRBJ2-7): DAGVTQSPTHLIKTRGQQVTLRCSPISGHKSVSWYQQVLGQGPQFIFQYYEKEERGRGNFPDRFSARQFPNYSSELNVNALLLGDSALYLCASSLDRGPWEQYFGPGTRLTVT.

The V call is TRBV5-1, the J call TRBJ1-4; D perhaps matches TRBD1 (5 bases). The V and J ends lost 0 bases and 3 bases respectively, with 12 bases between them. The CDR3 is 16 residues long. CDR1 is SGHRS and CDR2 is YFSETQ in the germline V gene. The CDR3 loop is CASSLAKGLPNEKLFF. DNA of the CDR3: TGCGCCAGCAGCTTGGCCAAGGGGTTACCTAATGAAAAACTGTTTTTT.